The entry below describes one TCR beta chain. The entry originates in a study of blood T cell repertoires in COVID-19. Study as a whole: Sites across the United States, Italy and Spain contributed samples from acute and convalescent COVID-19.

Assay: immunoSEQ multiplex PCR; the TCRdb copy retains only in-frame clones and omits some. The sample lists fewer than 60,000 clones, roughly 84% seen once, with about an eighth in the top ten. The receptor was derived from a woman aged 80 or over with acute or convalescent COVID-19. The sample was peripheral blood.

CDR3 bases: TGTGCCTGGAGTGGGTCTCTTTCGGGTGGGAACACTGAAGCTTTCTTT. Translation: CAWSGSLSGGNTEAFF. The chain combines TRBV30 with TRBJ1-1; D gene unclear. This CDR3 has 16 residues. Germline CDR1 is GTSNPN and CDR2 is SVGIG (reference sequence). V was pared by 1 base and J by 1 base, with 16 bases between.